These T cell receptor beta chains were read from a single sample in a study of Ad26.COV2.S vaccination and SARS-CoV-2 variants. Sequencing was performed with immunoSEQ multiplex PCR; in TCRdb, only in-frame clones are kept and a portion is missing. Among some 300,000 clones listed, just under 85% were seen once. The sequencing used peripheral blood, collected in a trial of Ad26.COV2.S vaccine versus placebo. Receptor source: a person aged 18 to 59 who received the Ad26.COV2.S COVID-19 vaccine or a placebo. CDR3s include the opening cysteine and the closing phenylalanine or tryptophan.

TRBJ2-5	TRBV4-1	CASSQAGTGPPQETQYF
TRBJ1-2	TRBV20-1	CSASPQGGPIYGYTF
TRBJ1-3	TRBV28	CASRRTDGGNTIYF
TRBJ2-5	TRBV30	CAWDRYQETQYF
TRBJ1-4	TRBV9	CASSGEGINEKLFF
TRBJ2-2	TRBV10-2	CASERGRETGELFF
TRBJ2-3	TRBV5-1	CASSLVGGASTDTQYF
TRBJ2-3	TRBV6-5	CASSSRAGAGTDTQYF
TRBJ1-5	TRBV6-1	CASSARGPTTYSNQPQHF
TRBJ2-2	TRBV19	CASSIRSTRFNTGELFF
TRBJ2-7	TRBV28	CASSLGVNRKHEQYF